The 30 T cell receptor beta chains below were found in one sample sequenced in a study of CD8+CD57+ T cells in acquired aplastic anemia. According to the study, genomic DNA was the template for TCR beta VDJ and CDR3 profiling. TCRdb re-derived calls from the reads in MiXCR, one entry per CDR3 protein. Among under 350,000 distinct CDR3 sequences, about 50% were seen once, and the ten largest hold around 1.3%. Only patients with CD8+CD57+ cell expansion on flow cytometry were chosen for sequencing. The specimen was sorted CD4+, CD8+, or CD8+CD57+ T cells (not recorded which) from PBMCs. The receptors were gathered from a human donor with aplastic anemia.

The chain is built from TRBV19 and TRBJ2-7; 9 bases match TRBD1. The CDR3 runs to 15 residues. Looked up from germline, CDR1 is LNHDA and CDR2 is SQIVND (reference sequence). The junction had 4 bases not matched to a gene; V was cut back by 3 bases and J by 1 base. The DNA for the CDR3 is TGTGCCAGTAGTATTGGACAGGGGCCTTCCTACGAGCAGTACTTC. It translates to CASSIGQGPSYEQYF. Using reference TRBV19 and TRBJ2-7 for the parts outside the CDR3, the full variable domain is DGGITQSPKYLFRKEGQNVTLSCEQNLNHDAMYWYRQDPGQGLRLIYYSQIVNDFQKGDIAEGYSVSREKKESFPLTVTSAQKNPTAFYLCASSIGQGPSYEQYFGPGTRLTVT.

The chain couples TRBV13 to TRBJ2-7; D might be TRBD1 (6 bases). Germline lookup yields CDR1 PRHDT and CDR2 FYEKMQ (reference sequence). This CDR3 region has 13 residues. V lost 5 bases to trimming and J lost 5 bases, with 13 bases between them. The CDR3 DNA reads as TGTGCCAGCAGCCGAGGGACATTCGACGAGCAGTACTTC. This translates into CASSRGTFDEQYF.

The chain links TRBV19 to TRBJ2-7, with 7 bases identical to TRBD1. From germline, CDR1 is LNHDA and CDR2 SQIVND (reference sequence). The CDR3 consists of 14 residues. V trimming: 5 bases; J trimming: 2 bases; junction bases outside the gene matches: 6. The CDR3 spells CASSVRQGPYEQYF. The CDR3 region has the DNA TGTGCCAGTAGTGTTCGACAGGGCCCCTACGAGCAGTACTTC.

This clonotype occurred once. The V call is TRBV7-2, the J call TRBJ2-7; 8 bases are a match to TRBD1. CDR3 length: 13 residues. Germline lookup yields CDR1 SGHTA and CDR2 FQGNSA. With 4 bases clipped from V and 7 bases from J, the junction kept 6 bases outside the gene matches. The CDR3 bases are TGTGCCAGCAGCTCGGACAGGGCACTTGAGCAGTACTTC. The encoded protein is CASSSDRALEQYF.

This rearrangement joins TRBV29-1 to TRBJ2-3, with D unclear. Trimming cost V 4 bases and J 4 bases, with 9 bases left between them. The CDR3 is made up of 12 amino acids. Germline V gives CDR1 SQVTM, CDR2 ANQGSEA. The CDR3 DNA sequence: TGCAGCGTTGCGTTCCGGGCAGATACGCAGTATTTT. Translating it yields CSVAFRADTQYF.

The CDR3 loop is CSCAGQGNTEAFF. The CDR3 nucleotides read TGCAGTTGTGCAGGGCAGGGGAACACTGAAGCTTTCTTT. This rearrangement joins TRBV20-1 to TRBJ1-1; TRBD1 is a possible D gene (5 bases). The CDR3 consists of 13 residues. Trimming stripped 8 bases from V and 1 base from J, with 14 bases between. Germline CDR1 reads DFQATT; CDR2 reads SNEGSKA (reference sequence).

The chain combines TRBV12-3 or TRBV12-4 with TRBJ1-6; 8 nucleotides match TRBD1. This CDR3 is built from 12 residues. Trimming cost V 8 bases and J 9 bases; bases outside gene matches: 3. The DNA of the CDR3 is TGTGCCAGCCAGGGGGCCGGTTCACCCCTCCACTTT. Translated, it gives CASQGAGSPLHF.

This clonotype occurred many times. The J gene is TRBJ2-7, the V gene TRBV6-5, with D perhaps given as TRBD1 or TRBD2 (6 bases each). The length of the CDR3 is 12 residues. V lost 5 bases to trimming and J lost 9 bases, with 14 bases between them. Germline CDR1 is MNHEY and CDR2 is SVGAGI. CDR3 coding DNA: TGTGCCAGCAGTAGGGGGGACCGACGGCAGTACTTC. It encodes CASSRGDRRQYF.

The J gene is TRBJ2-3, the V gene TRBV15; TRBD1 aligns across 11 bases. The CDR3 consists of 14 residues. Germline CDR1 LNHNV, CDR2 YYDKDF (reference sequence). V gave up 5 bases and J gave up 3 bases; unmatched junction bases: 1. CDR3 sequence (DNA): TGTGCCACCAGCTGGGACAGGGGGACAGATACGCAGTATTTT. Translated: CATSWDRGTDTQYF.

V gene TRBV7-9 combines with J gene TRBJ1-1; perhaps TRBD1 as D (6 bases). The ends were cut back, 0 bases at V and 7 bases at J, with 12 bases in the middle. This CDR3 is 14 amino acids long. Germline loops: CDR1 SEHNR, CDR2 FQNEAQ (reference sequence). The CDR3 DNA is TGTGCCAGCAGCTTAGCAGGGGGAGAGGGTGAAGCTTTCTTT. It specifies CASSLAGGEGEAFF.

V usage is TRBV10-3 and J usage is TRBJ2-7, with a tentative D call TRBD1 (6 bases). Deletions cut 3 bases from V and 2 bases from J, with 11 bases between. This CDR3 comprises 14 residues. Germline lookup yields CDR1 ENHRY and CDR2 SYGVKD. The CDR3 sequence is CAISDQQGPYEQYF. The CDR3 DNA follows: TGTGCCATCAGTGACCAACAGGGACCCTACGAGCAGTACTTC.

The rearrangement links TRBV19 to TRBJ1-1, with D hard to call. Germline values: CDR1 LNHDA, CDR2 SQIVND (reference sequence). V lost 7 bases to trimming and J lost 5 bases, with 14 bases between them. The CDR3 runs to 13 residues. The CDR3 DNA reads TGTGCCAGTATCCCGGGCCTCGGAACTGAAGCTTTCTTT. Protein sequence: CASIPGLGTEAFF.

The rearrangement links TRBV7-6 to TRBJ2-7, with D tentatively TRBD2 (6 bases). The germline V gene encodes CDR1 SGHVS and CDR2 FNYEAQ. This CDR3 contains 13 residues. Trimming stripped 6 bases from V and 4 bases from J, with 13 bases between. Here the CDR3 DNA reads TGTGCCAGCAGTCCCCCGGGAGTTTACGAGCAGTACTTC. It yields the protein CASSPPGVYEQYF. Using reference TRBV7-6 and TRBJ2-7 for the parts outside the CDR3, the full variable domain is GAGVSQSPRYKVTKRGQDVALRCDPISGHVSLYWYRQALGQGPEFLTYFNYEAQQDKSGLPNDRFSAERPEGSISTLTIQRTEQRDSAMYRCASSPPGVYEQYFGPGTRLTVT.

The J gene is TRBJ1-2, the V gene TRBV15; D call uncertain. Germline V CDR1 and CDR2: LNHNV, YYDKDF (reference sequence). CDR3 length equals 16 residues. The germline V and J ends were trimmed by 1 base and 3 bases, with 15 bases remaining between them. CDR3 bases: TGTGCCACCAGCAGAGTCCTCCCTCGGATGCACTATGGCTACACCTTC. Translating gives CATSRVLPRMHYGYTF.

This clonotype has a handful of counts. The J gene is TRBJ2-2, the V gene TRBV18, with 9 bases aligning to TRBD1. V was pared by 0 bases and J by 0 bases, with 2 bases of the junction left unmatched. Germline assignment: CDR1 KGHSH and CDR2 LQKENI. The CDR3 is 17 residues long. CDR3 protein: CASSPPGTGTNTGELFF. The CDR3 DNA sequence: TGTGCCAGCTCACCACCCGGGACAGGGACGAACACCGGGGAGCTGTTTTTT. Using reference TRBV18 and TRBJ2-2 for the parts outside the CDR3, the full variable domain is NAGVMQNPRHLVRRRGQEARLRCSPMKGHSHVYWYRQLPEEGLKFMVYLQKENIIDESGMPKERFSAEFPKEGPSILRIQQVVRGDSAAYFCASSPPGTGTNTGELFFGEGSRLTVL.

This chain joins TRBV20-1 and TRBJ1-5; no reliable D call. CDR3 length equals 12 residues. V lost 5 bases to trimming and J lost 11 bases, with 16 bases between them. Looked up from germline, CDR1 is DFQATT and CDR2 is SNEGSKA (reference sequence). CDR3 DNA sequence: TGCAGTGCTCTGAACGAGGGAGAGACCCAGCATTTT. It yields the protein CSALNEGETQHF.

The chain has TRBV10-3 and TRBJ2-3; D might be TRBD1 (5 bases). Germline loops: CDR1 ENHRY, CDR2 SYGVKD. The V and J ends lost 4 bases and 0 bases respectively, with 11 bases between them. The CDR3 extends over 15 amino acids. The CDR3: CAISVKGVSTDTQYF. The CDR3 DNA is TGTGCCATCAGTGTGAAAGGGGTCAGCACAGATACGCAGTATTTT.

The rearrangement joins TRBV20-1 to TRBJ2-7; tentatively, D is TRBD1 or TRBD2 (6 bases each). The V gene's germline CDR1 is DFQATT and CDR2 SNEGSKA (reference sequence). Between the trimmed V and J ends, which lost 2 bases and 0 bases, there was a span of 14 bases. The CDR3 has 15 amino acids. CDR3 protein: CSARMAWGASYEQYF. The CDR3 nucleotides are TGCAGTGCTAGAATGGCTTGGGGGGCCTCCTACGAGCAGTACTTC.

The CDR3 region is CASSRREVVNEQYF. The CDR3 coding sequence is TGTGCCAGCAGCCGTAGGGAGGTAGTAAATGAGCAGTATTTT. The chain is built from TRBV11-2 and TRBJ2-3; D is possibly TRBD2 (6 bases). The CDR3 length is 14 residues. Trimming stripped 5 bases from V and 11 bases from J, with 20 bases between. Looked up from germline, CDR1 is SGHAT and CDR2 is FQNNGV.

This chain uses TRBV12-3 or TRBV12-4 with TRBJ1-2; D uncertain. The CDR3 covers 15 residues. Trimming cost V 3 bases and J 4 bases, with 15 bases left between them. The CDR3 nucleotides read TGTGCCAGCAGTTTGAGTGCGCAGCTTCTCTATGGCTACACCTTC. Its protein is CASSLSAQLLYGYTF.

The sample holds many counts of this clonotype. In DNA form, the CDR3 reads TGCGCCAGCAGCTTGGCCGGGCAGCGGACTCCACAGAATACGCAGTATTTT. Amino acids: CASSLAGQRTPQNTQYF. This chain links TRBV5-1 with TRBJ2-3, with a possible D match to TRBD2 (5 bases). V was clipped by 0 bases and J by 7 bases, with 21 bases between them. CDR1 and CDR2 from the germline V gene are SGHRS and YFSETQ. This CDR3 has 17 amino acids.

This clonotype has just one count. The chain has TRBV7-9 and TRBJ2-2, with D possibly TRBD2 on 7 matching bases. The CDR3 is 15 amino acids. CDR1 and CDR2 from the germline V gene are SEHNR and FQNEAQ (reference sequence). Trimming took 4 bases from V and 6 from J, leaving 15 bases between them. The CDR3 DNA is TGTGCCAGCAGCTGGGGGGGCATGTCGTCCGGGGAGCTGTTTTTT. Amino acid sequence: CASSWGGMSSGELFF.

The gene calls are TRBV10-2 and TRBJ2-7; 10 nucleotides line up with TRBD2. CDR1 is WSHSY and CDR2 is SAAADI in the germline V gene. After removal of 0 bases from V and 7 bases from J, the junction contained 0 bases not matched to a gene. The CDR3 is made up of 13 amino acids. The CDR3 DNA follows: TGCGCCAGCAGTGAGTCTAGCGGGAGGGAGCAGTACTTC. It encodes CASSESSGREQYF.

This clonotype came up once. The chain carries TRBV20-1 and TRBJ1-2; no clear D gene. The germline V and J ends were trimmed by 3 bases and 8 bases, with 7 bases remaining between them. CDR1 DFQATT and CDR2 SNEGSKA come from the germline V gene (reference sequence). CDR3 length equals 10 residues. CDR3 nucleotides: TGCAGTGCTAGGGAAAGAGGCTACACCTTC. Protein: CSARERGYTF.

The rearrangement uses TRBV7-9 and TRBJ2-1; maybe TRBD2 (5 bases). There are 12 residues in the CDR3. V was pared by 5 bases and J by 10 bases, with 12 bases between. Germline values: CDR1 SEHNR, CDR2 FQNEAQ (reference sequence). CDR3 region: CASSLRTGEQFF. The CDR3, as DNA: TGTGCCAGCAGCCTTCGGACGGGGGAGCAGTTCTTC. Supplemented by reference TRBV7-9 and TRBJ2-1, the full variable domain reads DTGVSQNPRHKITKRGQNVTFRCDPISEHNRLYWYRQTLGQGPEFLTYFQNEAQLEKSRLLSDRFSAERPKGSFSTLEIQRTEQGDSAMYLCASSLRTGEQFFGPGTRLTVL.

Ten or more counts support this clonotype. The CDR3 here is CASSVGALNTEAFF. Written as DNA, the CDR3 is TGTGCCAGCAGTGTGGGCGCCTTGAACACTGAAGCTTTCTTT. The rearrangement links TRBV2 to TRBJ1-1; D not certain. There are 14 residues in the CDR3. The ends were cut back, 4 bases at V and 0 bases at J, with 9 bases in the middle. Per germline, CDR1 SNHLY and CDR2 FYNNEI.

The gene calls are TRBV7-6 and TRBJ1-1; D not certain. V lost 3 bases, J lost 1 base, and 9 bases lay in between. This CDR3 has 14 amino acids. Germline V gene data show CDR1 as SGHVS and CDR2 as FNYEAQ. CDR3 coding DNA: TGTGCCAGCAGCTTCCCTTCAGAGAACACTGAAGCTTTCTTT. It encodes CASSFPSENTEAFF.

In its sample, this clonotype was seen a few times. CDR3 sequence reads: CAISYSGVSTDTQYF. CDR3 nucleotides: TGTGCCATCAGTTATAGCGGGGTTAGTACAGATACGCAGTATTTT. The chain combines TRBV10-3 with TRBJ2-3, with 8 bases matching TRBD2. This CDR3 region has 15 residues. CDR1 and CDR2 (germline): ENHRY, SYGVKD. V dropped 5 bases and J dropped 3; count of bases not matched to a gene: 7.

The chain employs TRBV6-2 or TRBV6-3 and TRBJ1-5, with a weak D call TRBD1 (5 bases). The CDR3 spans 15 residues. V lost 5 bases and J 4 bases, leaving 15 bases between the germline ends. The germline V gene has CDR1 MNHEY and CDR2 SVGEGT. The CDR3 is CASSGGFGGNQPQHF. DNA for the CDR3: TGTGCCAGCAGTGGTGGGTTCGGGGGGAATCAGCCCCAGCATTTT.

This clonotype was detected many times. V usage is TRBV30 and J usage is TRBJ2-2; D is uncertain. V lost 0 bases and J 6 bases, leaving 8 bases between the germline ends. The CDR3 length is 13 residues. CDR1 and CDR2 (germline): GTSNPN, SVGIG (reference sequence). In nucleotides, the CDR3 is TGTGCCTGGAGTGTACAGTCGGCCGGGGAGCTGTTTTTT. Its protein is CAWSVQSAGELFF.